Each of the 25 T cell receptor beta chains below was sequenced from the same sample in a study of T cells after yellow fever vaccination. TCRdb fed the 5' RACE reads into MiXCR, producing one record per CDR3 protein. The sample records 250,000 or so distinct CDR3 sequences, more than 3.5% being singletons. The sample here was PBMCs, taken 15 days after the yellow fever booster vaccination. These receptors all come from a man aged 18 to 35 who received the YFV17D yellow fever vaccine.

This clonotype was detected ten times or more. V is TRBV5-6 and J is TRBJ2-4; 7 positions agree with TRBD1. V shed 4 bases, J shed 2 bases, and the junction held 6 bases outside the gene matches. This CDR3 comprises 15 residues. Germline V CDR1 and CDR2: SGHDT, YYEEEE. The CDR3 spells CASSETGMTKNIQYF. The CDR3 DNA sequence: TGTGCCAGCAGCGAGACAGGGATGACCAAAAACATTCAGTACTTC.

Many counts were recorded for this clonotype. The CDR3 nucleotides read TGCGCCAGCAGATTCAAGGGAGCGGAATCACCCCTCCACTTT. Translating gives CASRFKGAESPLHF. The rearrangement uses TRBV5-1 and TRBJ1-6; D is uncertain. V was pared by 5 bases and J by 10 bases, with 16 bases between. CDR3 length equals 14 residues. Germline CDR1 SGHRS, CDR2 YFSETQ.

Many counts were recorded for this clonotype. The chain uses TRBV28 and TRBJ2-1; D not certain. Between the trimmed V and J ends, which lost 2 bases and 8 bases, there was a span of 4 bases. The CDR3 contains 11 residues. The germline gives CDR1 MDHEN, CDR2 SYDVKM. The chain's CDR3 is CASSLRYEQFF. Here the CDR3 DNA reads TGTGCCAGCAGTTTACGGTATGAGCAGTTCTTC.

This chain connects TRBV27 to TRBJ1-5, with no clear D. This CDR3 spans 15 amino acids. V gave up 1 base and J gave up 2 bases, with 9 bases separating them. Germline assignment: CDR1 MNHEY and CDR2 SMNVEV (reference sequence). For the CDR3, the DNA is TGTGCCAGCAGTTTATACGGTGTTGGCAATCAGCCCCAGCATTTT. The encoded protein is CASSLYGVGNQPQHF.

This clonotype has at least ten counts. The CDR3: CASSPAGVGASADTQYF. The CDR3 bases are TGTGCCAGCAGCCCAGCGGGGGTAGGGGCATCTGCGGATACGCAGTATTTT. The V gene is TRBV9, the J gene TRBJ2-3; 8 bases fit TRBD2. The CDR3 totals 17 residues. Trimming at V came to 4 bases and at J to 6 bases, leaving 16 bases not matched to a gene. Germline lookup yields CDR1 SGDLS and CDR2 YYNGEE.

Ten or more counts support this clonotype. V and J are TRBV6-2 or TRBV6-3 and TRBJ1-6, with a tentative D call TRBD1 (5 bases). Germline CDR1 reads MNHEY; CDR2 reads SVGEGT. The CDR3 is 15 amino acids. Trimming stripped 7 bases from V and 7 bases from J, with 17 bases between. In DNA form, the CDR3 reads TGTGCCAGCACTCACCACGAAGGGACGAATTCACCCCTCCACTTT. Encoded protein: CASTHHEGTNSPLHF.

This clonotype was found many times. V usage is TRBV10-3 and J usage is TRBJ1-5, with D possibly matching TRBD1 (5 bases). Germline V gene sequence: CDR1 ENHRY, CDR2 SYGVKD. This CDR3 is 17 amino acids long. V was clipped by 0 bases and J by 5 bases, with 17 bases between them. For the CDR3, the DNA is TGTGCCATCAGTGAGTCCGAGGGGTCCCACTTCTATCAGCCCCAGCATTTT. Its protein product is CAISESEGSHFYQPQHF.

This clonotype was detected many times. The chain joins TRBV5-1 to TRBJ2-2, with D perhaps matching TRBD2 (6 bases). From germline, CDR1 is SGHRS and CDR2 YFSETQ. The CDR3 is made up of 14 amino acids. V lost 5 bases, J lost 4 bases, and 12 bases lay in between. The CDR3 DNA is TGCGCCAGCAGTCCTAGGAGGGGCACCGGGGAGCTGTTTTTT. Translation: CASSPRRGTGELFF.

This clonotype has ten or more counts. The genes are TRBV10-3 and TRBJ2-3; 8 positions match TRBD2. CDR3 size: 14 residues. Germline-derived CDR1 and CDR2 are ENHRY and SYGVKD. With 6 bases clipped from V and 1 base from J, the junction kept 3 bases outside the gene matches. The CDR3 nucleotides read TGTGCCATCAGCAATAGCGGGGGCACAGATACGCAGTATTTT. This codes for CAISNSGGTDTQYF.

This clonotype has a count of ten or more. This chain uses TRBV24-1 with TRBJ2-7; TRBD1 or TRBD2 may be the D gene (5 bases each). With 12 bases removed from V and 4 bases from J, the gap between germline ends came to 18 bases. Germline CDR1 is KGHDR and CDR2 is SFDVKD. This CDR3 has 13 residues. CDR3 nucleotides: TGTGCCCCGGGGCTCCCTCGCGTTTACGAGCAGTACTTC. Its protein product is CAPGLPRVYEQYF.

This clonotype was observed at least ten times. The chain links TRBV30 to TRBJ2-4; TRBD1 is a possible D gene (5 bases). The germline V gene has CDR1 GTSNPN and CDR2 SVGIG (reference sequence). Trimming cost V 5 bases and J 7 bases, with 12 bases left between them. This CDR3 comprises 12 residues. The CDR3: CAWEAGWNIQYF. CDR3 DNA sequence: TGTGCCTGGGAAGCAGGGTGGAACATTCAGTACTTC.

In this sample, this clonotype turned up many times. The chain has TRBV7-9 and TRBJ2-5, with TRBD2 identical over 15 bases. This CDR3 is 17 amino acids long. Germline lookup yields CDR1 SEHNR and CDR2 FQNEAQ (reference sequence). The J segment lost 4 bases and the V segment lost 5 bases, leaving 8 bases of the junction unmatched. CDR3 DNA: TGTGCCAGCAGCCTCGGGACTAGCGGGGGGCGTGGAGAGACCCAGTACTTC. It is translated as CASSLGTSGGRGETQYF.

This clonotype was seen many times. The chain has TRBV7-9 and TRBJ2-7, with D uncertain. The germline V and J ends were trimmed by 3 bases and 0 bases, with 9 bases remaining between them. The CDR3 runs 14 residues. The germline CDR1 and CDR2 sequences are SEHNR and FQNEAQ (reference sequence). CDR3 coding DNA: TGTGCCAGCAGCTTGACCCTAAGCTCCTACGAGCAGTACGTC. It encodes CASSLTLSSYEQYV.

This clonotype was counted ten times or more. The chain combines TRBV5-1 with TRBJ1-2; D is uncertain. Germline lookup yields CDR1 SGHRS and CDR2 YFSETQ. CDR3 length: 15 amino acids. The V end was cut by 4 bases, the J end by 6 bases, with 19 bases between. For the CDR3, the DNA is TGCGCCAGCAGCCTCGATCCGGGAACCCTCGATGGCTACACCTTC. Translation: CASSLDPGTLDGYTF.

This clonotype occurred many times. This chain's CDR3 is CASSLASGGTETQYF. DNA for the CDR3: TGTGCCAGCAGCTTAGCTAGCGGGGGAACTGAGACCCAGTACTTC. J is TRBJ2-5 and V is TRBV7-6; 9 bases are a match to TRBD2. This CDR3 is 15 amino acids long. Trimming took 0 bases from V and 5 from J; bases not matched to a gene: 4. Per the germline V gene, CDR1 is SGHVS and CDR2 is FNYEAQ.

This clonotype was recorded at least ten times. The CDR3: CASSLDGEAFF. The CDR3 region has the DNA TGTGCCAGCAGCTTAGACGGTGAAGCTTTCTTT. The chain is built from TRBV13 and TRBJ1-1; no definite D call. Germline CDR1 reads PRHDT; CDR2 reads FYEKMQ (reference sequence). The CDR3 is made up of 11 amino acids. V gave up 1 base and J gave up 7 bases, with 4 bases separating them.

This clonotype has ten or more counts. The V call is TRBV18, the J call TRBJ2-1, with 12 bases that match TRBD2. V shed 1 base and J 7 bases; nucleotides not matched to a gene: 5. The CDR3 has 16 amino acids. CDR1 is KGHSH, CDR2 LQKENI, per germline. CDR3 amino acids: CASSPLGLAGRNEQFF. CDR3 coding DNA: TGTGCCAGCTCACCACTAGGACTAGCGGGGAGGAATGAGCAGTTCTTC.

At least ten counts were recorded for this clonotype. V is TRBV5-6 and J is TRBJ2-2, with D possibly called TRBD1 or TRBD2 (5 bases each). With 3 bases removed from V and 5 bases from J, the gap between germline ends came to 14 bases. The CDR3 is made up of 15 amino acids. Germline values: CDR1 SGHDT, CDR2 YYEEEE. The CDR3, as DNA: TGTGCCAGCAGCTCCGTCGAGTGGGGGACCGGGGAGCTGTTTTTT. Protein: CASSSVEWGTGELFF.

Many counts were recorded for this clonotype. The CDR3 sequence: CASSSITGGKAFF. The CDR3 nucleotides are TGTGCCAGCAGCTCCATCACAGGGGGCAAAGCTTTCTTT. The rearrangement links TRBV7-6 to TRBJ1-1, with 9 bases identical to TRBD1. V lost 4 bases and J lost 9; bases outside the gene matches: 6. Germline V lookup: CDR1 SGHVS, CDR2 FNYEAQ. This CDR3 is 13 amino acids long. Drawing the rest from reference TRBV7-6 and TRBJ1-1, the complete variable domain is GAGVSQSPRYKVTKRGQDVALRCDPISGHVSLYWYRQALGQGPEFLTYFNYEAQQDKSGLPNDRFSAERPEGSISTLTIQRTEQRDSAMYRCASSSITGGKAFFGQGTRLTVV.

This clonotype was counted many times. This chain links TRBV5-1 with TRBJ2-3, with TRBD1 identical over 7 bases. The J segment lost 3 bases and the V segment lost 5 bases, leaving 3 bases of the junction unmatched. The CDR3 is 13 residues long. Germline lookup yields CDR1 SGHRS and CDR2 YFSETQ. The DNA for the CDR3 is TGCGCCAGCAGGAGGGGACAGACAGATACGCAGTATTTT. Protein: CASRRGQTDTQYF.

The chain uses TRBV12-3 or TRBV12-4 and TRBJ2-1; TRBD1 might be the D (5 bases). V lost 7 bases, J lost 4 bases, and 17 bases lay in between. This CDR3 contains 15 residues. CDR3 nucleotides: TGTGCCAGCACTATCTTCAACAGGTATTACAATGAGCAGTTCTTC. Protein sequence: CASTIFNRYYNEQFF.

This clonotype has a count of ten or more. The rearrangement joins TRBV12-3 or TRBV12-4 to TRBJ1-3, with a possible D match to TRBD1 (5 bases). CDR3 length: 14 residues. Trimming left V 11 bases short and J 3 bases short, with 17 bases between. The CDR3 protein is CAGGRAPLGNTIYF. CDR3 sequence (DNA): TGTGCCGGGGGAAGGGCGCCGCTTGGAAACACCATATATTTT.

In its sample, this clonotype was seen many times. In DNA form, the CDR3 reads TGCGCCAGCAGCCAAGATCTTGACCGGGGCGGGGGTTCCTACAATGAGCAGTTCTTC. Translating gives CASSQDLDRGGGSYNEQFF. The rearrangement joins TRBV4-3 to TRBJ2-1, with 7 bases lining up with TRBD2. Germline V gives CDR1 LGHNA, CDR2 YSLEER. Losses at the gene ends were 0 bases for V and 1 base for J; bases not matched to a gene: 12. The CDR3 contains 19 residues.

This clonotype was detected ten times or more. The chain combines TRBV11-2 with TRBJ2-1, with TRBD1 matching 9 bases. The ends lost 0 bases at V and 2 bases at J; junction bases unmatched: 2. Germline CDR1 and CDR2: SGHAT and FQNNGV. The CDR3 extends over 16 amino acids. The CDR3 DNA reads TGTGCCAGCAGCTTAGACTGGACAGGGGCCTACAATGAGCAGTTCTTC. This codes for CASSLDWTGAYNEQFF.

This clonotype was counted at least ten times. This chain links TRBV18 with TRBJ1-1; D not resolved. The germline V gene has CDR1 KGHSH and CDR2 LQKENI. Trimming shortened V by 3 bases and J by 2 bases, and 4 bases separated the two germline ends. The CDR3 runs to 12 residues. The CDR3 reads CASSPTNTEAFF. The CDR3 region has the DNA TGTGCCAGCTCACCCACCAACACTGAAGCTTTCTTT.